The 19 T cell receptor beta chains in this list originate from one sample, sequenced in a study of tumor-infiltrating lymphocytes in primary liver carcinoma. TCR beta cDNA was reverse-transcribed from roughly 520 ng of total RNA. The reaction used a constant-region primer and ProtoScript II reverse transcriptase. The TCR beta library was amplified through three nested multiplex PCR rounds in a modified ARM-PCR procedure. The first two PCR rounds used TRBV1-TRBV30 primers with a Cbeta primer, around 10 cycles each. Each CDR3 protein gets one entry after TCRdb re-called the multiplex PCR reads with MiXCR. The sample carries about 92,000 distinct CDR3 sequences, 68% recorded once. Both RNA and DNA were isolated together from about 21-30 mg of bulk tissue that had not been sorted. The sample was tumor-adjacent normal liver tissue. These receptors were collected from a man aged 40-49 years with primary liver carcinoma and hepatitis B virus infection.

Only a few counts were recorded for this clonotype. The chain carries TRBV5-4 and TRBJ2-5; 7 bases are a match to TRBD1. CDR3 size: 12 residues. The ends lost 4 bases at V and 5 bases at J; junction bases unmatched: 2. CDR1 and CDR2 from the germline V gene are SGHNT and YYREEE (reference sequence). The CDR3 is CASSQQGETQYF. In DNA, the CDR3 is TGTGCCAGCAGCCAACAGGGGGAGACCCAGTACTTC.

This chain joins TRBV7-3 and TRBJ2-3, with a tentative D call TRBD2 (6 bases). This CDR3 has 15 amino acids. Germline-derived CDR1 and CDR2 are SGHTA and FQGTGA. The ends were cut back, 9 bases at V and 8 bases at J, with 24 bases in the middle. The CDR3 loop is CASNPAPTSAVTQYF. In DNA form, the CDR3 reads TGTGCCAGTAACCCGGCCCCGACTAGTGCGGTTACGCAGTATTTT.

This clonotype appeared a single time. The V and J genes are TRBV11-2 and TRBJ2-5; TRBD2 is a possible D gene (5 bases). This CDR3 is built from 14 residues. The V gene's germline CDR1 is SGHAT and CDR2 FQNNGV. V was shortened by 5 bases and J by 3 bases, with 13 bases between the two germline ends. CDR3 coding DNA: TGTGCCAGCAGCCGGACTGAGTTTGAAGAGACCCAGTACTTC. As protein: CASSRTEFEETQYF.

Worth noting for this clonotype: This may come from a read error, since a much larger clone is one base off. This chain joins TRBV4-1 and TRBJ1-1; D ambiguous. Trimming left V 0 bases short and J 9 bases short, with 14 bases between. CDR1 MGHRA and CDR2 YSYEKL come from the germline V gene. The CDR3 totals 14 residues. The DNA for the CDR3 is TGCGCCAGCAGCCAAGAGGAGGAAGGGATGAAAGCTTTCTTT. Its translation is CASSQEEEGMKAFF.

At least ten counts were recorded for this clonotype. The chain is built from TRBV28 and TRBJ1-2; 9 positions agree with TRBD1. Germline assignment: CDR1 MDHEN and CDR2 SYDVKM. V shed 5 bases, J shed 6 bases, and the junction held 4 bases outside the gene matches. CDR3 length: 13 amino acids. CDR3: CASSIDRGDGYTF. CDR3 DNA: TGTGCCAGCAGTATAGACAGGGGGGATGGCTACACCTTC.

The chain recombines TRBV29-1 with TRBJ2-1; 13 nucleotides line up with TRBD2. The V and J ends lost 1 base and 15 bases, in that order; junction bases with no gene match: 12. The CDR3 is 15 amino acids. Germline-derived CDR1 and CDR2 are SQVTM and ANQGSEA. CDR3 in amino acids: CSVEGTSGRVDARFF. The CDR3 nucleotides read TGCAGCGTTGAAGGGACTAGCGGGAGAGTTGATGCGCGGTTCTTC.

This chain connects TRBV12-3 or TRBV12-4 to TRBJ2-1; D may be TRBD2 (6 bases). Trimming removed 7 bases from V and 10 bases from J, with 17 bases in between. The CDR3 covers 13 residues. The CDR3 region is CASKRTGDQEQFF. DNA of the CDR3: TGTGCCAGCAAGCGGACGGGGGACCAAGAGCAGTTCTTC.

The V gene is TRBV28, the J gene TRBJ1-4, with 8 bases that match TRBD1. The V segment lost 3 bases and the J segment 3 bases; nucleotides outside the gene matches: 6. The CDR3 spans 16 residues. Germline V gene lookup returns CDR1 MDHEN and CDR2 SYDVKM. The CDR3 protein is CASSFWTGLANEKLFF. In nucleotides, the CDR3 is TGTGCCAGCAGTTTTTGGACAGGGCTGGCTAATGAAAAACTGTTTTTT.

Turning to this clonotype: The CDR3 does not close with the conserved phenylalanine or tryptophan, likely indicating a read error. The V and J genes are TRBV4-2 and TRBJ2-7; 7 positions agree with TRBD2. Germline V lookup: CDR1 LGHNA, CDR2 YNFKEQ. The junction had 13 bases not matched to a gene; V was cut back by 0 bases and J by 2 bases. The CDR3 runs to 18 residues. The CDR3 spells CASSQELASGRVPYEQYI. The CDR3 nucleotides read TGTGCCAGCAGCCAAGAGCTCGCGAGTGGGAGGGTACCCTACGAGCAGTACATC.

Concerning this clonotype: This CDR3 is missing its conserved last phenylalanine or tryptophan, likely due to a read error. This rearrangement joins TRBV11-1 to TRBJ2-2, with TRBD2 as a possible D gene (6 bases). Germline V gene lookup returns CDR1 SGHAT and CDR2 FQDESV (reference sequence). This CDR3 is built from 14 residues. The CDR3 region is CASSLWRETGGLFI. CDR3 coding DNA: TGTGCCAGCAGCTTGTGGCGGGAAACCGGGGGGCTGTTTATT.

This clonotype has at least ten counts. The chain joins TRBV6-5 to TRBJ1-2; 8 nucleotides align to TRBD1. The CDR3 consists of 16 residues. Trimming took 6 bases from V and 2 from J; bases not matched to a gene: 11. The germline V gene encodes CDR1 MNHEY and CDR2 SVGAGI. CDR3 in amino acids: CASSPTGTGVNYGYTF. Written as DNA, the CDR3 is TGTGCCAGCAGCCCGACCGGGACAGGAGTGAACTATGGCTACACCTTC.

In regard to this clonotype: The junction departs from germline at one end; a sequencing error may be responsible. The CDR3: CVSREILKTEAFF. The DNA for the CDR3 is TGTGTCAGCAGGGAGATCTTGAAGACTGAAGCTTTCTTT. V is TRBV6-1 and J is TRBJ1-1; TRBD1 is a possible D gene (5 bases). The CDR3 has 13 residues. The germline V gene encodes CDR1 MNHNS and CDR2 SASEGT.

This chain connects TRBV19 to TRBJ2-7, with D perhaps assigned TRBD1 or TRBD2 (5 bases each). Trimming took 2 bases from V and 6 from J, leaving 8 bases between them. This CDR3 region has 12 residues. Germline V gives CDR1 LNHDA, CDR2 SQIVND (reference sequence). CDR3 in amino acids: CASSISGGEQYF. CDR3 in DNA: TGTGCCAGTAGTATATCTGGGGGCGAGCAGTACTTC.

This chain joins TRBV2 and TRBJ2-7; 13 nucleotides line up with TRBD2. The junction had 8 bases not matched to a gene; V was cut back by 6 bases and J by 6 bases. Germline-derived CDR1 and CDR2 are SNHLY and FYNNEI. The CDR3 contains 15 residues. The CDR3 DNA sequence: TGTGCCAGCAGGGGGACTAGCGGGATCCCCCGCGAGCAGTACTTC. Translated: CASRGTSGIPREQYF.

Note on this clonotype: In this CDR3 the conserved last residue, phenylalanine or tryptophan, is missing, so a read error is likely. This chain links TRBV6-2 or TRBV6-3 with TRBJ2-3; D may be TRBD1 (5 bases). Germline V gene sequence: CDR1 MNHEY, CDR2 SVGEGT. The CDR3 contains 17 residues. The CDR3 sequence: CASSYDGLGLSTDTQYL. The CDR3 DNA sequence: TGTGCCAGCAGTTACGACGGGTTGGGGCTTAGCACAGATACACAGTATTTA.

The chain carries TRBV20-1 and TRBJ2-1; the match to TRBD2 covers 13 bases. The ends lost 5 bases at V and 7 bases at J; junction bases unmatched: 8. The germline CDR1 and CDR2 sequences are DFQATT and SNEGSKA (reference sequence). The CDR3 runs to 15 residues. CDR3 region: CSALLAGGPGNEQFF. In DNA form, the CDR3 reads TGCAGTGCTTTACTAGCGGGAGGGCCGGGAAATGAGCAGTTCTTC.

In the case of this clonotype: At one boundary the junction diverges from the germline segment, which might be a read error. The chain joins TRBV11-2 to TRBJ2-1; the D is unclear. Germline V gives CDR1 SGHAT, CDR2 FQNNGV. The CDR3 contains 11 residues. The CDR3 loop is CASSSDNEQFF. The CDR3 bases are TGTGCCAGTAGCTCAGACAATGAGCAGTTCTTC.

This clonotype was observed many times. The chain joins TRBV13 to TRBJ2-7; D is ambiguous. The germline V gene encodes CDR1 PRHDT and CDR2 FYEKMQ (reference sequence). The CDR3 consists of 15 residues. Trimming removed 3 bases at V and 1 base at J, with 13 bases between. CDR3 residues: CASSFMGGGSYEQYF. The CDR3 region has the DNA TGTGCCAGCAGCTTCATGGGTGGTGGTTCCTACGAGCAGTACTTC.

This clonotype was counted once. A much larger clone differs from this one at a single base, so this may be a read error. This is likely a read error, given that the CDR3 carries no conserved phenylalanine or tryptophan at its end. The rearrangement uses TRBV4-1 and TRBJ1-1; 9 positions agree with TRBD1. The CDR3 totals 16 residues. The V segment lost 0 bases and the J segment 5 bases; nucleotides outside the gene matches: 7. The germline CDR1 and CDR2 sequences are MGHRA and YSYEKL. For the CDR3, the DNA is TGCGCCAGCAGCCAAGATTCGGGGACAGGGAGGACTGAAGCTTTCCTT. It translates to CASSQDSGTGRTEAFL.